One sample yielded the 8 T cell receptor beta chains listed below, sequenced in a study of cytomegalovirus exposure and HLA in healthy donors. Produced via immunoSEQ multiplex PCR; TCRdb's table is partial and in-frame only. This sample has more than 200,000 clones, with roughly 90% found just once. The sequencing sample was made of PBMCs. The origin of the receptors is a man younger than 30 in good health and CMV-seropositive.

The J gene is TRBJ2-2, the V gene TRBV15, with D perhaps matching TRBD2 (6 bases). V dropped 5 bases and J dropped 6 bases, with 13 bases sitting between them. CDR3 length: 14 residues. From germline, CDR1 is LNHNV and CDR2 YYDKDF (reference sequence). In DNA, the CDR3 is TGTGCCACCAGCCTAGATGCGGGACCCGGGGAGCTGTTTTTT. Amino acid sequence: CATSLDAGPGELFF. Supplemented by reference TRBV15 and TRBJ2-2, the full variable domain reads DAMVIQNPRYQVTQFGKPVTLSCSQTLNHNVMYWYQQKSSQAPKLLFHYYDKDFNNEADTPDNFQSRRPNTSFCFLDIRSPGLGDTAMYLCATSLDAGPGELFFGEGSRLTVL.

The rearrangement links TRBV6-5 to TRBJ1-2; maybe TRBD1 (6 bases). CDR1 and CDR2 from the germline V gene are MNHEY and SVGAGI. Trimming left V 6 bases short and J 3 bases short, with 14 bases between. The CDR3 length is 14 residues. The CDR3 region is CASRSQGSDYGYTF. The CDR3 DNA is TGTGCCAGCAGATCACAGGGTAGTGACTATGGCTACACCTTC.

This chain joins TRBV5-1 and TRBJ2-7; unclear D gene. The V end was cut by 2 bases, the J end by 2 bases, with 11 bases between. Germline CDR1 is SGHRS and CDR2 is YFSETQ. The CDR3 runs 14 residues. The CDR3 loop reads CASSFGPPTYEQYF. In DNA, the CDR3 is TGCGCCAGCAGCTTCGGACCCCCAACCTACGAGCAGTACTTC.

The chain uses TRBV5-5 and TRBJ1-3, with D uncertain. This CDR3 region has 14 residues. Germline CDR1 and CDR2: SGHKS and YYEKEE (reference sequence). V lost 4 bases to trimming and J lost 0 bases, with 8 bases between them. The CDR3: CASSRPVSGNTIYF. CDR3 sequence (DNA): TGTGCCAGCAGCCGACCGGTCTCTGGAAACACCATATATTTT.

The J gene is TRBJ1-5, the V gene TRBV29-1; the match to TRBD1 covers 7 bases. CDR3 size: 13 residues. Germline CDR1 is SQVTM and CDR2 is ANQGSEA. The trim removed 4 bases at V and 4 bases at J, leaving 4 bases unmatched. The CDR3 sequence is CSVGQGLNQPQHF. The CDR3 coding sequence is TGCAGCGTTGGACAGGGCCTGAATCAGCCCCAGCATTTT.

The J gene is TRBJ2-1, the V gene TRBV6-1; maybe TRBD2 (6 bases). CDR1 MNHNS and CDR2 SASEGT come from the germline V gene. This CDR3 is built from 16 residues. V was pared by 4 bases and J by 3 bases, with 16 bases between. The CDR3 reads CASSAAGGTIYNEQFF. The CDR3 coding sequence is TGTGCCAGCAGTGCGGCGGGCGGGACGATCTACAATGAGCAGTTCTTC.

The chain recombines TRBV2 with TRBJ2-3; no firm D call. The CDR3 runs to 12 residues. V was shortened by 3 bases and J by 0 bases, with 1 base between the two germline ends. Germline lookup yields CDR1 SNHLY and CDR2 FYNNEI. CDR3 region: CASSDSTDTQYF. Written as DNA, the CDR3 is TGTGCCAGCAGTGATAGCACAGATACGCAGTATTTT.

The chain has TRBV18 and TRBJ1-4; D unclear. This CDR3 contains 15 residues. Germline values: CDR1 KGHSH, CDR2 LQKENI. The ends were cut back, 4 bases at V and 0 bases at J, with 9 bases in the middle. The CDR3 spells CASSRIEATNEKLFF. In nucleotides, the CDR3 is TGTGCCAGCTCACGAATCGAGGCAACTAATGAAAAACTGTTTTTT. The whole variable domain, filled in from reference TRBV18 and TRBJ1-4, reads NAGVMQNPRHLVRRRGQEARLRCSPMKGHSHVYWYRQLPEEGLKFMVYLQKENIIDESGMPKERFSAEFPKEGPSILRIQQVVRGDSAAYFCASSRIEATNEKLFFGSGTQLSVL.